This TCR beta chain was found in a study of CD8+CD57+ T cells in acquired aplastic anemia listed by TCRdb under 2018. Study-level background: A mean of around 3.2 ug of DNA, ranging from roughly 0.19 to 27.4 ug, was extracted from sorted CD4+ and CD8+ cells. CD8+CD57+ expansion was defined as frequency above the mean frequency observed in healthy subjects. Broader findings and caveats from the paper: Between patients and healthy controls, no significant difference in CD8+ Simpson's diversity was found (P=0.060). Over 25 CD8+ CDR3 sequences were found in both patients and controls but appeared to be highly expressed in patients and within the immunodominant clones of the patients.

TCR beta VDJ combination and CDR3 sequence profiling used genomic DNA as the template. An Illumina HiSeq 2000 was used for TCR repertoire sequencing. The study's processing was this. TRBV/TRBJ rearrangement plots, CDR3 size and DJ length profiles, and Simpson's diversity index were used to assess repertoires. The most abundant DNA sequence in the deep sequencing data was taken as the immunodominant clone. CDR3 amino acid sequences were checked for sharing across subjects and were also compared against the VDJdb database and published repertoires. TCRdb handled the public reads itself, with Q25 trimming in fastp and clone calling in MiXCR, and kept productive beta chains. Rows are combined by CDR3 protein, so each entry shows the most common genes and DNA. For this entry, the V and J calls and clone size follow TCRdb and not the study's own pipeline. The sample table contains around 130,000 distinct CDR3 sequences; only one count was recorded for 50% to 60% of them. The ten largest clones add up to roughly 30% of the sample.

Note on this clonotype: Its antigen is not yet known. Base quality data are lacking; no much larger clone is found one base away.

Trimming removed 4 bases from V and 4 bases from J; the gene matches leave 7 bases unexplained. Spanning cysteine to phenylalanine, the CDR3 consists of 15 amino acids. The entry retains the CDR3 DNA only, 45 bases that are in frame from base 1. CDR1 is given as SQVTM and CDR2 as ANQGSEA, both from the germline V gene. Patients chosen for sequencing had shown expansion of CD8+CD57+ cells by flow cytometry. Severe acquired aplastic anemia was diagnosed in all patients according to International Study of Aplastic Anemia and Agranulocytosis and Camitta criteria. Patients had received no therapy at the time of blood sampling. In the study, sorted CD4+ and CD8+ blood T cells from patients with severe aplastic anemia and from healthy subjects underwent deep sequencing of TCR repertoires. In the USA, patient enrollment took place under clinicaltrials.gov protocols 00001620, 01623167, 00001397, 00071045, 00081523 and 00961064. Ficoll-Paque density gradient centrifugation was used to isolate peripheral blood mononuclear cells. CD4+ and CD8+ T cells were sorted by FACS or magnetic beads before DNA extraction.

The receptor comes from a human donor with aplastic anemia. Source material: sorted CD4+, CD8+, or CD8+CD57+ T cells (not recorded which) from PBMCs. The rearrangement joined TRBV29-1 to TRBJ2-1, with 10 middle bases fitting TRBD1. The DNA sequence is given as TGCAGCGTTGTAAAGACAGGGGGCATATACAATGAGCAGTTCTTC. Translation gives CSVVKTGGIYNEQFF.